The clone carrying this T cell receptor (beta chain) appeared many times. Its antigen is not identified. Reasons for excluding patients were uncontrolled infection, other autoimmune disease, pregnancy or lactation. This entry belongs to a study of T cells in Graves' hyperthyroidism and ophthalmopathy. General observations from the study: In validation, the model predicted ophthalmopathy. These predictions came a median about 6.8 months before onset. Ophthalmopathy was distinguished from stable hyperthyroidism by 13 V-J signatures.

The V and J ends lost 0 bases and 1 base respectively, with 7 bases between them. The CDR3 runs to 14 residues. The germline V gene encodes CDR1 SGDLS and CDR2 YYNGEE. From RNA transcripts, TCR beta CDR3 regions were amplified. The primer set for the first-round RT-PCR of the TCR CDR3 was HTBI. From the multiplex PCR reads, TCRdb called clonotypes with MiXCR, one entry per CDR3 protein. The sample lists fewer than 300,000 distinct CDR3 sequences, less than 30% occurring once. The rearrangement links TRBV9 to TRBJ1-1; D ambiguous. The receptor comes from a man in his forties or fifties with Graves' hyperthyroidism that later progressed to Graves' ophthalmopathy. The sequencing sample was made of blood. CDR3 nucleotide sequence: TGTGCCAGCAGCGTAGTGAAGGAGAACACTGAAGCTTTCTTT. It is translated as CASSVVKENTEAFF.